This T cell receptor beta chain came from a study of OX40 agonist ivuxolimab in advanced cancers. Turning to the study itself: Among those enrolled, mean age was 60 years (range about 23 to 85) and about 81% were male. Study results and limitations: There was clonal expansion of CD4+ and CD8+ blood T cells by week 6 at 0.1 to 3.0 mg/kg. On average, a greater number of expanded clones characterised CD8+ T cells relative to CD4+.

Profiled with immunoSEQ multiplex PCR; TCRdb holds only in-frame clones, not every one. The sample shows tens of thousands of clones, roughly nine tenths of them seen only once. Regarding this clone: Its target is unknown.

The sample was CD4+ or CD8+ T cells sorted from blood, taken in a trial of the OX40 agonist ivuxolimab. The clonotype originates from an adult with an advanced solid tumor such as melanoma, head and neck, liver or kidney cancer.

The CDR3 nucleotides read TGTGCCATCAGTGAGTCCTCAGGGGTGAACACTGAAGCTTTCTTT. Its translation is CAISESSGVNTEAFF. The gene calls are TRBV10-3 and TRBJ1-1, with a possible D match to TRBD1 (6 bases). V dropped 0 bases and J dropped 0 bases, with 8 bases sitting between them. The CDR3 loop spans 15 amino acids. CDR1 and CDR2 (germline): ENHRY, SYGVKD.